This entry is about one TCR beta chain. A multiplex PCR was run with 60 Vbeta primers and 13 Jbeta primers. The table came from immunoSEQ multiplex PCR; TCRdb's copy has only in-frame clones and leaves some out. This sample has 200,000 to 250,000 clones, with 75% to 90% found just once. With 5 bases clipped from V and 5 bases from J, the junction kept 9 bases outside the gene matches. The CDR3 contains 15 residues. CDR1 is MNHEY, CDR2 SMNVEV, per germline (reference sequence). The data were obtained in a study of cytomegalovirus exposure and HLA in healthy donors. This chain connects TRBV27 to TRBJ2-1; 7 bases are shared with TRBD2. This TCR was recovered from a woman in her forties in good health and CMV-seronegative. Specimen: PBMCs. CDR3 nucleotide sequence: TGTGCCAGCAGTCTCGGACTAGTGGGCCACAATGAGCAGTTCTTC. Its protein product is CASSLGLVGHNEQFF.